A selection of T cell receptor beta chains follows, all from one sample in a study of blood T cell repertoires in COVID-19. Libraries were prepared by immunoSEQ multiplex PCR; TCRdb keeps only in-frame clonotypes and omits some of them. The table has fewer than 450,000 clones, around 90% seen once; the top ten hold under 3.5%. The sample was peripheral blood. The receptors shown here come from a woman aged 18-29 years who had recovered from COVID-19. The conserved cysteine and the conserved F or W are not part of the CDR3 here. D genes are given only for firm matches.

v_call d_call cdr3_aa
TRBV18 TRBD1 ASSEPGQAQETQY
TRBV11-3 . ASSAASFPEAF
TRBV5-1 . ASSLGGHSNTEAF
TRBV24-1 TRBD1 ATSDSGQGKNIQY
TRBV7-2 . ASSGGMSQPQH
TRBV15 TRBD1 ATRTGMGYGYT
TRBV11-2 TRBD1 ASSPIDRVGGYT
TRBV5-1 . ASSSGTRMADTQY
TRBV7-9 . ASSLHWGQEGFTGELF
TRBV9 TRBD2 ASSGTSLPGELF